This T cell receptor (beta chain) was sequenced in a study of CD8+ T cells in alopecia areata. Study at large: For the treated group, dosing was oral tofacitinib at 5 to 10 mg twice daily. Tofacitinib treatment spanned 6 to 18 months, with 6 months off drug afterward.

The CDR3 covers 14 residues. Germline CDR1 SQVTM, CDR2 ANQGSEA. V lost 6 bases, J lost 4 bases, and 18 bases lay in between. RNA was extracted and reverse transcribed into cDNA as the sequencing template. The method was immunoSEQ multiplex PCR; TCRdb's version includes in-frame clones alone and lacks a portion of them. Found here are some 210,000 clones, 57% of them singletons; the top ten hold approximately 0.45%. This TCR derives from a human donor with alopecia areata. The sample was CD4+ T cells sorted from blood, taken at week 0. V usage is TRBV29-1 and J usage is TRBJ1-1; D gene ambiguous. CDR3 sequence: CSVADTGFSTEAFF. The CDR3 DNA reads as TGCAGCGTCGCCGACACGGGGTTTAGCACTGAAGCTTTCTTT. The whole variable domain, filled in from reference TRBV29-1 and TRBJ1-1, reads SAVISQKPSRDICQRGTSLTIQCQVDSQVTMMFWYRQQPGQSLTLIATANQGSEATYESGFVIDKFPISRPNLTFSTLTVSNMSPEDSSIYLCSVADTGFSTEAFFGQGTRLTVV.